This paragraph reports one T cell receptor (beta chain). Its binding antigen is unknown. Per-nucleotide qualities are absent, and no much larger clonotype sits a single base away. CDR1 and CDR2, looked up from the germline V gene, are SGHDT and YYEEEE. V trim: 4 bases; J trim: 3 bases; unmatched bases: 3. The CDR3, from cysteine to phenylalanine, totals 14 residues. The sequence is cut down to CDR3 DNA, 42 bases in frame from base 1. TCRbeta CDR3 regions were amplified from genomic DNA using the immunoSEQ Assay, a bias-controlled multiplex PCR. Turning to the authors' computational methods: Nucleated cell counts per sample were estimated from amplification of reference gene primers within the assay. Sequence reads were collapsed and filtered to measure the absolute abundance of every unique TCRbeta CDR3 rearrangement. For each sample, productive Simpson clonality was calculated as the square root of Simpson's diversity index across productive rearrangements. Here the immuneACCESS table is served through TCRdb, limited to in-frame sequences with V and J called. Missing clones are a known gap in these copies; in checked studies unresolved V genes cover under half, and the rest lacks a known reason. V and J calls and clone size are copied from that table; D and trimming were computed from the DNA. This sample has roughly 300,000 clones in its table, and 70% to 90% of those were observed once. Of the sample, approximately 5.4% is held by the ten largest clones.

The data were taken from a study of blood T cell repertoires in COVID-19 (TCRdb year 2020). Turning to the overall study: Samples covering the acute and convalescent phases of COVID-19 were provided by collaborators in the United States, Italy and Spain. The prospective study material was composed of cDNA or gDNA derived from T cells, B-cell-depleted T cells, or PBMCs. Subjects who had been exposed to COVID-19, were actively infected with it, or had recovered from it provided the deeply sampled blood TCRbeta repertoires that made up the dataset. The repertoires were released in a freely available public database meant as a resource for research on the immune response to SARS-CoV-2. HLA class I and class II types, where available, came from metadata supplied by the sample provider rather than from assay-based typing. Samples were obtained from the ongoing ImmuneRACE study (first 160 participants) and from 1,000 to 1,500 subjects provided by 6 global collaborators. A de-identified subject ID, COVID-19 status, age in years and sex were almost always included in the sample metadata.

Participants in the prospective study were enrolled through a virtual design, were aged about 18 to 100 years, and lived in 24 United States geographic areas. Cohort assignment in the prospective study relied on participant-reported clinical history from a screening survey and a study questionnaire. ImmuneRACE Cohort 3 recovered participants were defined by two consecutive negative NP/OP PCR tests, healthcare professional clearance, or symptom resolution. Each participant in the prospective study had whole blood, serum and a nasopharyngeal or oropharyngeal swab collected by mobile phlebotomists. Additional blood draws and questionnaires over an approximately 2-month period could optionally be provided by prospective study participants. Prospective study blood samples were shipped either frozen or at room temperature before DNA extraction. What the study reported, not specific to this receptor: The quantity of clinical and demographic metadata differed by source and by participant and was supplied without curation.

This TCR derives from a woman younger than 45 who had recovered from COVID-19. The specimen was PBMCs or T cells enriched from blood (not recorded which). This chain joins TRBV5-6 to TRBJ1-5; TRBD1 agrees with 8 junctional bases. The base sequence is TGTGCCAGCAGCCGGACAGGGATCAATCAGCCCCAGCATTTT. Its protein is CASSRTGINQPQHF.